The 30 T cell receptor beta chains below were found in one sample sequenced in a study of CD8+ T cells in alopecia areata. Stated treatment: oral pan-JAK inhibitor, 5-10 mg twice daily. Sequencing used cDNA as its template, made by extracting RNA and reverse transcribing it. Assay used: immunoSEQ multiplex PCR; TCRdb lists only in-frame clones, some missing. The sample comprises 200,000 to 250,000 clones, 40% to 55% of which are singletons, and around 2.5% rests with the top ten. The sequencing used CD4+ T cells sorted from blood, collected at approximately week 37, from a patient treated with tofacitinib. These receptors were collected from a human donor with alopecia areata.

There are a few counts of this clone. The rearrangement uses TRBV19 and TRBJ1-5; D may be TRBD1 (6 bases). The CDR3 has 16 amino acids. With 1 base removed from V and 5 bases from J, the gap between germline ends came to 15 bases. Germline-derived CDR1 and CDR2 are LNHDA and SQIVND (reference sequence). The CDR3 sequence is CASSIGLQGSHQPQHF. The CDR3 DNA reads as TGTGCCAGTAGTATAGGTTTACAGGGTTCGCATCAGCCCCAGCATTTT.

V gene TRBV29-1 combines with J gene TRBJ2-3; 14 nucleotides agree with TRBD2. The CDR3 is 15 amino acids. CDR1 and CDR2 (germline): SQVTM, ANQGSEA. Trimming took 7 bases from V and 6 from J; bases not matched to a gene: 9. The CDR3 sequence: CSATRTSGRSDTQYF. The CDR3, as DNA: TGCAGCGCTACACGGACTAGCGGGAGGTCGGATACGCAGTATTTT.

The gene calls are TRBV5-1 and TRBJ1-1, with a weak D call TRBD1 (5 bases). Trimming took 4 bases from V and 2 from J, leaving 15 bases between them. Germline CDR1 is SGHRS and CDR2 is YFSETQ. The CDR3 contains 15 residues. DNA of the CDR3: TGCGCCAGCAGCACAGACAGAATCGGTAACACTGAAGCTTTCTTT. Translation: CASSTDRIGNTEAFF.

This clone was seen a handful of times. The CDR3 coding sequence is TGTGCCAGCAGCTTAGTTGGTCAGGCCTCGGGGGCCAACGTCCTGACTTTC. Encoded protein: CASSLVGQASGANVLTF. The chain links TRBV7-2 to TRBJ2-6; no clear D gene. Germline V gives CDR1 SGHTA, CDR2 FQGNSA. The V end was cut by 1 base, the J end by 4 bases, with 14 bases between. The CDR3 is made up of 17 amino acids.

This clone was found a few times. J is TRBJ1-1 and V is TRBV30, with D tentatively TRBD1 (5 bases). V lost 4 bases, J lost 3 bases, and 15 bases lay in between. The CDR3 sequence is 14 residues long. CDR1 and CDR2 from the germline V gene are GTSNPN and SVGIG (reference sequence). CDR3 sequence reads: CAWTYGTRDTEAFF. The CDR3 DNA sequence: TGTGCCTGGACCTACGGGACTCGGGACACTGAAGCTTTCTTT.

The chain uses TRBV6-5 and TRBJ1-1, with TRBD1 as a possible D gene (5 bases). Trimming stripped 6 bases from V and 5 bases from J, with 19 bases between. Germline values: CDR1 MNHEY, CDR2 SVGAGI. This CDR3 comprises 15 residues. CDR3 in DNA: TGTGCCAGCAGGCGTGACGTTGGGGGTCTAACTGAAGCTTTCTTT. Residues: CASRRDVGGLTEAFF.

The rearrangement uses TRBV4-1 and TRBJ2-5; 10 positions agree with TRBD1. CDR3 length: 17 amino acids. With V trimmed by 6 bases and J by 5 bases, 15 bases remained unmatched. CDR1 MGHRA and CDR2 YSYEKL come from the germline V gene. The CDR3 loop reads CASSLSPGTGVPETQYF. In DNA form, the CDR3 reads TGCGCCAGCAGTCTGAGTCCCGGGACAGGGGTCCCCGAGACCCAGTACTTC.

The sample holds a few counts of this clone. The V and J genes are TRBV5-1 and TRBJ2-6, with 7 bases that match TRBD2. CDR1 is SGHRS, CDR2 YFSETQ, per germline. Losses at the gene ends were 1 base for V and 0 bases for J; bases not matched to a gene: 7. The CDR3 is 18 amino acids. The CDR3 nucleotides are TGCGCCAGCAGCTTGCGGCCCACTAGCGACTCTGGGGCCAACGTCCTGACTTTC. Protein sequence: CASSLRPTSDSGANVLTF.

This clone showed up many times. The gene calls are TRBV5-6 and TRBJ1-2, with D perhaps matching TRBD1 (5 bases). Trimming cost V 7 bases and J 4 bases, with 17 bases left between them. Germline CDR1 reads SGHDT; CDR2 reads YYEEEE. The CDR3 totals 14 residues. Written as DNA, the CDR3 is TGTGCCAGCTGCACACCCAGGGTCGCCTATGGCTACACCTTC. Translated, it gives CASCTPRVAYGYTF.

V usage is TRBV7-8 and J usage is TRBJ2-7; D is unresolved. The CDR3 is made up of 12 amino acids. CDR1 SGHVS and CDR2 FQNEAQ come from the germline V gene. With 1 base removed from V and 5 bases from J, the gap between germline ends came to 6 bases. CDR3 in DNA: TGTGCCAGCAGCTTAGTTGGTAACGAGCAGTACTTC. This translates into CASSLVGNEQYF. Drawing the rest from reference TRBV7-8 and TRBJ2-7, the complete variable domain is GAGVSQSPRYKVAKRGQDVALRCDPISGHVSLFWYQQALGQGPEFLTYFQNEAQLDKSGLPSDRFFAERPEGSVSTLKIQRTQQEDSAVYLCASSLVGNEQYFGPGTRLTVT.

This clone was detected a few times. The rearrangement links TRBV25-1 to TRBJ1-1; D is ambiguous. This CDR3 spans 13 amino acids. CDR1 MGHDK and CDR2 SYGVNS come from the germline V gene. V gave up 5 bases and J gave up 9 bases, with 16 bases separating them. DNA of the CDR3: TGTGCCAGCAGTCCGCTTGGGGTATCGAAAGCTTTCTTT. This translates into CASSPLGVSKAFF.

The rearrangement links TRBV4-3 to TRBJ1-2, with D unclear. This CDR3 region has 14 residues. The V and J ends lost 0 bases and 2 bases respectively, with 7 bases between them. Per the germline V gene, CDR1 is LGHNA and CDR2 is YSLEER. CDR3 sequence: CASSQDVRNYGYTF. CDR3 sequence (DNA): TGCGCCAGCAGCCAAGACGTCAGAAACTATGGCTACACCTTC.

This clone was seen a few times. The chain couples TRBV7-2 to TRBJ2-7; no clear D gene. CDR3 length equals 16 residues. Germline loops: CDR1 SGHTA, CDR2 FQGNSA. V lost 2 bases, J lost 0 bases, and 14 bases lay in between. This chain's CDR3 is CASSLRSYSSSYEQYF. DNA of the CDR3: TGTGCCAGCAGCTTAAGGAGCTATTCCAGCTCCTACGAGCAGTACTTC.

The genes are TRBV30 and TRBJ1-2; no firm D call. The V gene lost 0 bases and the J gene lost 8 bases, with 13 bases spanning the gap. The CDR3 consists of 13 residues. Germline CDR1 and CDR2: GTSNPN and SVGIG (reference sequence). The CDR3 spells CAWSVIPAEGYTF. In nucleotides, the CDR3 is TGTGCCTGGAGTGTAATCCCCGCTGAAGGCTACACCTTC.

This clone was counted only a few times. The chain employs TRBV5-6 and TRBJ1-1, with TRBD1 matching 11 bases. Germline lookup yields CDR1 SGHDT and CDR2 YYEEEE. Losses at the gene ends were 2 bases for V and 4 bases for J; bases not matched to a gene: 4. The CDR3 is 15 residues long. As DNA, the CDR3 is TGTGCCAGCAGCTTAGGACAGGGGGCTGTCACTGAAGCTTTCTTT. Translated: CASSLGQGAVTEAFF.

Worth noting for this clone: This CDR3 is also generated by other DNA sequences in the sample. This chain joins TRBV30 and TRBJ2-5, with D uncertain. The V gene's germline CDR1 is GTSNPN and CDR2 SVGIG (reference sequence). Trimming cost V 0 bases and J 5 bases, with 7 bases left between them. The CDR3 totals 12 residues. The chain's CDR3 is CAWSVSGETQYF. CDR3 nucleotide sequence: TGTGCCTGGAGTGTTAGTGGGGAGACCCAGTACTTC.

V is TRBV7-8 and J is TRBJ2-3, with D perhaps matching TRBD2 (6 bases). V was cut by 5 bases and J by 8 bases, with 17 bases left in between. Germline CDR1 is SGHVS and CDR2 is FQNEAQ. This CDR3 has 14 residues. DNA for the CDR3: TGTGCCAGCAGCCCTTTGGAGGGAATCGGTACGCAGTATTTT. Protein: CASSPLEGIGTQYF.

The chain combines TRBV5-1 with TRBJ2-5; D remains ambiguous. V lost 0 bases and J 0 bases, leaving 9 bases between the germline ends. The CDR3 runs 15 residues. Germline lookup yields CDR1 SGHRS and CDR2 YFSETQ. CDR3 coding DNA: TGCGCCAGCAGCTTGGTTGGGTTGTACCAAGAGACCCAGTACTTC. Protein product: CASSLVGLYQETQYF.

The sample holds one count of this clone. CDR3 DNA sequence: TGTGCCAGCACCTCCCGCCCCCCAGATACGCAGTATTTT. Its protein product is CASTSRPPDTQYF. The chain employs TRBV27 and TRBJ2-3; D not certain. This CDR3 spans 13 amino acids. The V end lost 7 bases, the J end lost 4 bases, and 12 bases lay between the germline ends. The germline V gene encodes CDR1 MNHEY and CDR2 SMNVEV (reference sequence).

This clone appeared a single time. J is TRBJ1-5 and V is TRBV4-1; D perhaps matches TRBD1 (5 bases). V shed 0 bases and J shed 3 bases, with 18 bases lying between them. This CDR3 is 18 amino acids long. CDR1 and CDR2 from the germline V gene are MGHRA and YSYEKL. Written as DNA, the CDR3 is TGCGCCAGCAGCCAAGATAGTCTAAAGGAGGGGTACAATCAGCCCCAGCATTTT. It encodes CASSQDSLKEGYNQPQHF.

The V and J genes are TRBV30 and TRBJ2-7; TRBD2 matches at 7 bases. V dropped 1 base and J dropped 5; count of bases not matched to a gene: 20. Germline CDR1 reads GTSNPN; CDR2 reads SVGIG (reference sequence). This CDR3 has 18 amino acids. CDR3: CAWSAATYGRGRSNEQYF. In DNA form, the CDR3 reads TGTGCCTGGAGTGCGGCCACCTACGGGCGCGGGAGAAGCAACGAGCAGTACTTC.

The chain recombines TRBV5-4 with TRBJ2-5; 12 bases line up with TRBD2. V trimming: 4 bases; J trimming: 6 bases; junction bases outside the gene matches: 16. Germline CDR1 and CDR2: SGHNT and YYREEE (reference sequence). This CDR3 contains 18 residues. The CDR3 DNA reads TGTGCCAGCAGCAGGGTACCCTGGACTAGCGGGGAACGGAAGACCCAGTACTTC. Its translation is CASSRVPWTSGERKTQYF. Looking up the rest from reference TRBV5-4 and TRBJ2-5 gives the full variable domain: ETGVTQSPTHLIKTRGQQVTLRCSSQSGHNTVSWYQQALGQGPQFIFQYYREEENGRGNFPPRFSGLQFPNYSSELNVNALELDDSALYLCASSRVPWTSGERKTQYFGPGTRLLVL.

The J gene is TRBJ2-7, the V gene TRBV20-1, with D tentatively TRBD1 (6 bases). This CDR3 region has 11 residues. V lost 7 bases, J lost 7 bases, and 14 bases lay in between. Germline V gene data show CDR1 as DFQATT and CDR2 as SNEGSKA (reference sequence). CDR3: CSVPTGGEQYF. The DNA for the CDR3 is TGCAGTGTCCCGACAGGCGGTGAGCAGTACTTC.

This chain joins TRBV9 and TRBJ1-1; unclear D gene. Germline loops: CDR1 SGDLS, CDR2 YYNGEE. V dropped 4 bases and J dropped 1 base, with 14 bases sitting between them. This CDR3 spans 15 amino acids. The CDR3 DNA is TGTGCCAGCAGCCCCGTTTTACAGCCGAACACTGAAGCTTTCTTT. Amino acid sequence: CASSPVLQPNTEAFF. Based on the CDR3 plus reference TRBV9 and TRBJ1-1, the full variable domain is DSGVTQTPKHLITATGQRVTLRCSPRSGDLSVYWYQQSLDQGLQFLIQYYNGEERAKGNILERFSAQQFPDLHSELNLSSLELGDSALYFCASSPVLQPNTEAFFGQGTRLTVV.

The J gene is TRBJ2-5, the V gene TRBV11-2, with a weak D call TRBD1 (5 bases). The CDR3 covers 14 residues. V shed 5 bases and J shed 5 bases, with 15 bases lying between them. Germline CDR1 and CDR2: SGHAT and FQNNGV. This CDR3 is CASSPRARVETQYF. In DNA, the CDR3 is TGTGCCAGCAGCCCTCGGGCCAGGGTGGAGACCCAGTACTTC.

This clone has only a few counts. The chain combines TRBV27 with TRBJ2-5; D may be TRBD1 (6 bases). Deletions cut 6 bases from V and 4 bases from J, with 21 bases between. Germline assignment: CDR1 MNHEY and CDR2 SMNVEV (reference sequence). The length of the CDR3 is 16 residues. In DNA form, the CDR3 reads TGTGCCAGCAGCAAACCGGGACACTTGGGCGGAGAGACCCAGTACTTC. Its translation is CASSKPGHLGGETQYF.

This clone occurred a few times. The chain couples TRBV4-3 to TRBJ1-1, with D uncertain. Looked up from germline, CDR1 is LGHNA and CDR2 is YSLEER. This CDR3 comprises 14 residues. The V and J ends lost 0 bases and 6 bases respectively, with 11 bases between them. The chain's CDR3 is CASSQDLGSSEAFF. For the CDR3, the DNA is TGCGCCAGCAGCCAAGATCTGGGTTCATCTGAAGCTTTCTTT.

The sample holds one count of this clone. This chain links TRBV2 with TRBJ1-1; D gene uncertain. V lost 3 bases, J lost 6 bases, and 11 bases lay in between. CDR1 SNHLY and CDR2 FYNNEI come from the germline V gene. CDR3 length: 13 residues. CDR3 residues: CASSDQFGAEAFF. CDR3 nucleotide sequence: TGTGCCAGCAGTGACCAATTCGGGGCTGAAGCTTTCTTT. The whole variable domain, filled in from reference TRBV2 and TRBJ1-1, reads EPEVTQTPSHQVTQMGQEVILRCVPISNHLYFYWYRQILGQKVEFLVSFYNNEISEKSEIFDDQFSVERPDGSNFTLKIRSTKLEDSAMYFCASSDQFGAEAFFGQGTRLTVV.

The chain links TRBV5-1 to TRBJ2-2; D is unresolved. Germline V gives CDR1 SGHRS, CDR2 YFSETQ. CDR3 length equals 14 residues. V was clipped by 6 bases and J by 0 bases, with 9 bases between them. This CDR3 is CASNYESNTGELFF. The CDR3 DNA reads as TGCGCCAGCAACTATGAGTCGAACACCGGGGAGCTGTTTTTT.

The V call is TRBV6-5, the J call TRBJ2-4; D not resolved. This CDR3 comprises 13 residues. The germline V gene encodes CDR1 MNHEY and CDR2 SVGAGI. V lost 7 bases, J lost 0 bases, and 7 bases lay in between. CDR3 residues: CASTGSAKNIQYF. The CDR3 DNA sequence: TGTGCCAGCACCGGGTCAGCCAAAAACATTCAGTACTTC.